This is a list of T cell receptor beta chains from one sample in a study of blood T cell repertoires in COVID-19. The table came from immunoSEQ multiplex PCR; TCRdb's copy has only in-frame clones and leaves some out. The sample shows 53,000 or so clones, roughly 77% of them seen only once. The source material was peripheral blood. Receptor source: a man between 65 and 85 years old with active or convalescent COVID-19. Each CDR3 is given with its conserved first and last residue. The D gene is left open where the match is weak. Where a row states a size, it is once, few, many or the class of an expanded clone; other rows omit it.

abundance: .
d_gene: .
j_gene: TRBJ2-1
v_gene: TRBV24-1
CDR3aa: CATSDLSSGPYNEQFF
CDR3nt: TGTGCCACCAGTGATTTGAGTAGCGGACCCTACAATGAGCAGTTCTTC

abundance: .
d_gene: TRBD2
j_gene: TRBJ2-5
v_gene: TRBV2
CDR3aa: CASTLTTSGQETQYF
CDR3nt: TGTGCCAGCACCCTCACGACTAGCGGCCAAGAGACCCAGTACTTC

abundance: .
d_gene: TRBD1
j_gene: TRBJ1-1
v_gene: TRBV28
CDR3aa: CASSIQTGHTEAFF
CDR3nt: TGTGCCAGCAGTATCCAGACAGGGCACACTGAAGCTTTCTTT

abundance: .
d_gene: .
j_gene: TRBJ2-7
v_gene: TRBV28
CDR3aa: CASSFSGFGRFYEQYF
CDR3nt: TGTGCCAGCAGTTTTTCAGGGTTTGGACGATTCTACGAGCAGTACTTC

abundance: .
d_gene: .
j_gene: TRBJ1-1
v_gene: TRBV30
CDR3aa: CACRGPSHNTEAFF
CDR3nt: TGTGCCTGTAGGGGTCCCAGCCACAACACTGAAGCTTTCTTT

abundance: .
d_gene: .
j_gene: TRBJ1-5
v_gene: TRBV24-1
CDR3aa: CATSRYEDQPQHF
CDR3nt: TGTGCCACCAGTCGATATGAGGATCAGCCCCAGCATTTT

abundance: few
d_gene: TRBD1
j_gene: TRBJ1-1
v_gene: TRBV11-3
CDR3aa: CASSLRSVGTGVPNTEAFF
CDR3nt: TGTGCCAGCAGCCTACGCTCCGTCGGGACAGGGGTCCCGAACACTGAAGCTTTCTTT

abundance: .
d_gene: TRBD1
j_gene: TRBJ2-5
v_gene: TRBV5-1
CDR3aa: CASSLTGAQETQYF
CDR3nt: TGCGCCAGCAGCTTGACAGGGGCCCAAGAGACCCAGTACTTC

abundance: .
d_gene: TRBD1
j_gene: TRBJ2-1
v_gene: TRBV6-1
CDR3aa: CASSERGQGAYNEQFF
CDR3nt: TGTGCCAGCAGTGAAAGAGGACAGGGGGCATATAATGAGCAGTTCTTC

abundance: .
d_gene: .
j_gene: TRBJ2-2
v_gene: TRBV5-6
CDR3aa: CASSWGPGTGELFF
CDR3nt: TGTGCCAGCAGCTGGGGCCCAGGAACCGGGGAGCTGTTTTTT